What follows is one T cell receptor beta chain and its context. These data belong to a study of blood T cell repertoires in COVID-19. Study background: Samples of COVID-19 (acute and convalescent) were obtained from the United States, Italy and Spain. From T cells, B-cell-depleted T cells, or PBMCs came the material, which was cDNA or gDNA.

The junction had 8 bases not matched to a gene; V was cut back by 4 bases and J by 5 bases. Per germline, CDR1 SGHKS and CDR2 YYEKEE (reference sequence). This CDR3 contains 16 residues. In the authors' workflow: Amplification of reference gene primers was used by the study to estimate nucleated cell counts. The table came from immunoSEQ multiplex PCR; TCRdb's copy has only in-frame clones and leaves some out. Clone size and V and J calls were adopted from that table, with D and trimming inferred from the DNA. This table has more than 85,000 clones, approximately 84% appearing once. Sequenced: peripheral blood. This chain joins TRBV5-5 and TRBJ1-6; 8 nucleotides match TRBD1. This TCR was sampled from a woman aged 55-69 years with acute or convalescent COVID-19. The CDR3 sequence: CASSQGQGLNNSPLHF. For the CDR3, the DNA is TGTGCCAGCAGCCAAGGACAGGGTTTAAATAATTCACCCCTCCACTTT.